Below, one T cell receptor beta chain is given with its context. The sample is drawn from a study of blood T cell repertoires in COVID-19. Background on the study: Acute and convalescent COVID-19 samples came from the United States, Italy and Spain. T cells, B-cell-depleted T cells, or PBMCs supplied cDNA or gDNA.

V was shortened by 2 bases and J by 6 bases, with 5 bases between the two germline ends. CDR3 size: 10 residues. CDR1 DFQATT and CDR2 SNEGSKA come from the germline V gene (reference sequence). TCRdb keeps only in-frame clones here, not all; method: immunoSEQ multiplex PCR. Altogether fewer than 85,000 clones are present, over 70% being singletons, with the ten largest covering 5.8%. The sequencing sample was made of peripheral blood. The J gene is TRBJ2-7, the V gene TRBV20-1; tentatively, D is TRBD2 (5 bases). The clonotype originates from a man aged 45-60 years with active COVID-19. CDR3 sequence: CSARRGEQYF. Written as DNA, the CDR3 is TGCAGTGCTAGACGGGGCGAGCAGTACTTC.